The 8 T cell receptor beta chains reported below all come from one sample, sequenced in a study of blood T cell repertoires in COVID-19 (dated by TCRdb to the early 2020s). The method was the immunoSEQ multiplex PCR assay. Drawn from immuneACCESS, this table holds only the in-frame rearrangements with V and J called that TCRdb kept. Clones are partly lost; checked studies trace under half to an unresolved V gene and leave the rest unexplained. The table for this sample lists around 190,000 clones; roughly three quarters of them were counted only once. The ten largest clones add up to around 17% of the sample. Input material: PBMCs or T cells enriched from blood (not recorded which). These receptors all stem from a woman between 45 and 60 years old with acute COVID-19.

This chain links TRBV10-3 with TRBJ1-4; no clear D. Trimming left V 2 bases short and J 6 bases short, with 10 bases between. Germline CDR1 reads ENHRY; CDR2 reads SYGVKD. This CDR3 comprises 14 residues. CDR3 sequence reads: CAISEREGDEKLFF. The DNA of the CDR3 is TGTGCCATCAGTGAGAGGGAGGGTGATGAAAAACTGTTTTTT.

In this sample, this clone turned up once. The chain couples TRBV7-6 to TRBJ1-5, with TRBD1 identical over 7 bases. The CDR3 sequence is 15 residues long. In germline, CDR1 is SGHVS, CDR2 FNYEAQ. Unmatched junction bases numbered 2, after V lost 0 bases and J lost 3 bases. The CDR3 nucleotides are TGTGCCAGCAGCTTAGCAGGGGGCCCCAATCAGCCCCAGCATTTT. Its protein product is CASSLAGGPNQPQHF.

The CDR3 sequence is CASGYGTGSTEAFF. In nucleotides, the CDR3 is TGTGCCAGCGGTTACGGGACAGGCAGTACTGAAGCTTTCTTT. The chain carries TRBV13 and TRBJ1-1; the match to TRBD1 covers 8 bases. The germline V gene encodes CDR1 PRHDT and CDR2 FYEKMQ (reference sequence). CDR3 length: 14 amino acids. V dropped 8 bases and J dropped 5; count of bases not matched to a gene: 10.

This clone appeared once. The chain recombines TRBV12-3 or TRBV12-4 with TRBJ2-7; 10 bases are shared with TRBD1. There are 12 residues in the CDR3. With V trimmed by 5 bases and J by 7 bases, 2 bases remained unmatched. The CDR3 sequence: CASSRQGAEQYV. DNA for the CDR3: TGTGCCAGCAGTAGACAGGGGGCTGAGCAGTACGTC.

V is TRBV24-1 and J is TRBJ2-3, with 10 bases lining up with TRBD1. The CDR3 contains 15 residues. CDR1 is KGHDR, CDR2 SFDVKD, per germline. V lost 4 bases to trimming and J lost 6 bases; unmatched junction nucleotides: 6. The CDR3 here is CATSETGTGDDTQYF. The CDR3 nucleotides read TGTGCCACCAGTGAGACCGGGACAGGGGATGATACGCAGTATTTT.

This chain links TRBV2 with TRBJ2-5, with D tentatively TRBD2 (7 bases). Trimming shortened V by 6 bases and J by 5 bases, and 16 bases separated the two germline ends. The CDR3 is 14 residues long. The V gene's germline CDR1 is SNHLY and CDR2 FYNNEI. CDR3 coding DNA: TGTGCCAGCAGGGCGGGGGCTAGTTCGGAGACCCAGTACTTC. Translating it yields CASRAGASSETQYF.

This chain joins TRBV6-5 and TRBJ1-1, with D maybe TRBD1 (6 bases). V was clipped by 1 base and J by 3 bases, with 12 bases between them. The CDR3 is made up of 15 amino acids. Germline CDR1 and CDR2: MNHEY and SVGAGI. The CDR3 is CASSYWGGKDTEAFF. The DNA for the CDR3 is TGTGCCAGCAGTTACTGGGGGGGCAAGGACACTGAAGCTTTCTTT.

The chain uses TRBV5-1 and TRBJ2-5, with D possibly being TRBD1 (5 bases). The CDR3 spans 14 residues. The V end lost 3 bases, the J end lost 3 bases, and 12 bases lay between the germline ends. From germline, CDR1 is SGHRS and CDR2 YFSETQ. The CDR3 is CASSSFRGKETQYF. The CDR3 DNA sequence: TGCGCCAGCAGCTCCTTTAGGGGAAAAGAGACCCAGTACTTC.